Each of the 13 T cell receptor beta chains below was sequenced from the same sample in a study of beta chain features in type 1 diabetes. General study findings and limits: When Type 1 diabetes patients were examined, their TCRB CDR3s proved moderately but significantly shorter in all four CD4+ subsets.

Their target antigens are unknown. cDNA synthesis used the whole RNA isolate, giving expressed TCRB sequences. Method: immunoSEQ multiplex PCR; TCRdb's copy keeps in-frame clones and lacks some. The sample includes under 300,000 clones, around 21% seen only once; the top ten take around 0.029%. The source material was naive CD4+ T cells from blood. These receptors were obtained from a woman between 40 and 55 years old with type 1 diabetes.

The chain recombines TRBV27 with TRBJ2-7; 8 nucleotides align to TRBD1. The junction had 9 bases not matched to a gene; V was cut back by 5 bases and J by 6 bases. Germline V CDR1 and CDR2: MNHEY, SMNVEV (reference sequence). The CDR3 totals 14 residues. In DNA form, the CDR3 reads TGTGCCAGCAGTCCGGACAGGGCCTCCCGCGAGCAGTACTTC. Its translation is CASSPDRASREQYF.

V gene TRBV5-1 combines with J gene TRBJ1-5; D ambiguous. CDR1 SGHRS and CDR2 YFSETQ come from the germline V gene. CDR3 length equals 15 residues. V shed 0 bases and J shed 2 bases, with 9 bases lying between them. The chain's CDR3 is CASSLDGEGNQPQHF. The CDR3 nucleotides read TGCGCCAGCAGCTTGGATGGGGAGGGCAATCAGCCCCAGCATTTT.

The table lists this clone with a few counts. The same CDR3 can be traced to other DNA sequences in this sample. The rearrangement links TRBV7-2 to TRBJ1-2; TRBD1 aligns across 9 bases. The CDR3 sequence is 16 residues long. Germline loops: CDR1 SGHTA, CDR2 FQGNSA. The ends lost 5 bases at V and 2 bases at J; junction bases unmatched: 9. The CDR3 DNA follows: TGTGCCAGCAGCCTAGGGACAGGGTGGGAAAACTATGGCTACACCTTC. Encoded protein: CASSLGTGWENYGYTF.

This clone was seen just once. The chain joins TRBV7-3 to TRBJ2-1; D is perhaps TRBD1 (5 bases). The germline gives CDR1 SGHTA, CDR2 FQGTGA. Trimming cost V 5 bases and J 10 bases, with 15 bases left between them. This CDR3 is built from 13 residues. The CDR3 coding sequence is TGTGCCAGCAGCCTTCGCTCAGGGCGCGAGCAGTTCTTC. Translation: CASSLRSGREQFF.

The chain employs TRBV9 and TRBJ1-5; 7 bases match TRBD1. Trimming removed 4 bases from V and 0 bases from J; junction bases left unmatched: 10. The CDR3 runs to 17 residues. The germline V gene encodes CDR1 SGDLS and CDR2 YYNGEE. This chain's CDR3 is CASSPRRDSHSNQPQHF. CDR3 in DNA: TGTGCCAGCAGCCCACGCCGGGACAGCCATAGCAATCAGCCCCAGCATTTT.

The chain recombines TRBV29-1 with TRBJ2-7; 10 bases are a match to TRBD2. Germline CDR1 and CDR2: SQVTM and ANQGSEA. The CDR3 sequence is 14 residues long. V dropped 7 bases and J dropped 0; count of bases not matched to a gene: 6. CDR3 DNA: TGCAGCGCTCTCCCTAGCGGGAGCTCCTACGAGCAGTACTTC. Its translation is CSALPSGSSYEQYF.

This clone was recorded a few times. The chain has TRBV7-3 and TRBJ1-1; possible D gene TRBD1, 6 bases. Per germline, CDR1 SGHTA and CDR2 FQGTGA. The CDR3 has 13 residues. V lost 6 bases and J 2 bases, leaving 10 bases between the germline ends. The CDR3 coding sequence is TGTGCCAGCAGTCGGACAGCTAACACTGAAGCTTTCTTT. Amino acids: CASSRTANTEAFF.

A few counts support this clone. A read error may account for a junction end that differs from germline. The chain employs TRBV2 and TRBJ1-5; the D gene is possibly TRBD1 (5 bases). Germline CDR1 reads SNHLY; CDR2 reads FYNNEI. This CDR3 has 14 amino acids. The CDR3 here is CASREGEADQPQHF. In DNA form, the CDR3 reads TGTGCCAGCAGGGAAGGGGAGGCGGATCAGCCCCAGCATTTT.

This clone turned up a few times. V and J are TRBV4-3 and TRBJ2-1, with TRBD2 matching 11 bases. Unmatched junction bases numbered 6, after V lost 0 bases and J lost 2 bases. The CDR3 has 18 residues. Looked up from germline, CDR1 is LGHNA and CDR2 is YSLEER. The CDR3 region has the DNA TGCGCCAGCAGCCAAGAGGCTAGCGGGAGGCGGACCTACAATGAGCAGTTCTTC. Its protein product is CASSQEASGRRTYNEQFF.

In regard to this clone: Other DNA sequences of this sample code for an identical CDR3. This chain uses TRBV28 with TRBJ1-2, with D perhaps TRBD1 (5 bases). V was cut by 4 bases and J by 3 bases, with 9 bases left in between. Germline-derived CDR1 and CDR2 are MDHEN and SYDVKM. The CDR3 covers 13 residues. The CDR3 is CASSSGQHYGYTF. The CDR3 DNA follows: TGTGCCAGCAGTTCCGGACAACACTATGGCTACACCTTC.

The chain couples TRBV5-6 to TRBJ2-2, with TRBD2 matching over 7 bases. The CDR3 is 16 residues long. Germline CDR1 reads SGHDT; CDR2 reads YYEEEE. V was clipped by 4 bases and J by 0 bases; unmatched bases: 6. CDR3: CASSPRGGTNTGELFF. CDR3 DNA: TGTGCCAGCAGCCCCCGGGGAGGGACGAACACCGGGGAGCTGTTTTTT.

This chain connects TRBV5-1 to TRBJ1-1; D gene uncertain. The germline V gene encodes CDR1 SGHRS and CDR2 YFSETQ. The CDR3 runs 13 residues. V was trimmed by 6 bases and J by 2 bases, leaving 11 bases between them. Here the CDR3 DNA reads TGCGCCAGCAAGGTCGTGGGCAACACTGAAGCTTTCTTT. Its translation: CASKVVGNTEAFF.

This clone showed up just a few times. The rearrangement links TRBV5-1 to TRBJ2-5, with a possible D match to TRBD1 (5 bases). The germline V gene encodes CDR1 SGHRS and CDR2 YFSETQ. V lost 2 bases and J lost 4, with 6 bases in between. The CDR3 consists of 12 residues. As DNA, the CDR3 is TGCGCCAGCAGCTTAGGGGTAGAGACCCAGTACTTC. Amino acids: CASSLGVETQYF.